The entry below gives a single TCR beta chain sequence along with its context. The data were obtained in a study of blood T cell repertoires in COVID-19. About the research overall: COVID-19 samples, acute and convalescent, were from the United States, Italy and Spain. Nucleic acid was either cDNA or gDNA, and it came from T cells, B-cell-depleted T cells, or PBMCs.

Under the authors' procedure: Cell counts per sample came from amplifying reference gene primers. The protocol was immunoSEQ multiplex PCR, while the TCRdb copy is restricted to in-frame clones and leaves out a portion. The V and J calls and the clone size are those of that table, but D and trimming were determined from the DNA. This sample carries under 200,000 clones, 87% of them seen once, and the ten largest clones take just under 4%. Trimming cost V 7 bases and J 9 bases; bases outside gene matches: 14. Germline V gene data show CDR1 as LNHDA and CDR2 as SQIVND (reference sequence). CDR3 length: 15 amino acids.

The sequenced material came from peripheral blood. The rearrangement joins TRBV19 to TRBJ2-1; 8 bases fit TRBD1. This TCR was recovered from an older woman who had recovered from COVID-19. DNA of the CDR3: TGTGCCAGTACGAAATACCGACAGGGGCAAAGTGAGCAGTTCTTC. This codes for CASTKYRQGQSEQFF.